The rows below give T cell receptor beta chains drawn from one sample of a study of blood T cell repertoires in COVID-19. Some clones are missing from TCRdb's copy, which holds only in-frame ones; the method was immunoSEQ multiplex PCR. The repertoire holds hundreds of thousands of clones, nearly 90% seen once, with 1.2% to 1.5% in the top ten. Material: PBMCs or T cells enriched from blood (not recorded which). The receptor set was obtained from a woman under 30 who had been exposed to COVID-19. Each CDR3 is given with its conserved first and last residue. The D gene is left open where the match is weak. Clone size is not always given. Where it is, it says once, few, many or a class for expanded clones.

d_gene	abundance	v_gene	j_gene	len	CDR3aa	CDR3nt
.	few	TRBV5-4	TRBJ1-6	16	CASSAQRSSYNSPLHF	TGTGCCAGCAGCGCACAGAGAAGCTCCTATAATTCACCCCTCCACTTT
TRBD2	.	TRBV13	TRBJ2-7	16	CASSSGLAGGGYEQYF	TGTGCCAGCAGCTCGGGACTAGCGGGGGGCGGGTACGAGCAGTACTTC
.	.	TRBV2	TRBJ1-6	14	CASSHRQATGTLHF	TGTGCCAGCAGCCATAGACAGGCTACAGGGACCCTCCACTTT
.	.	TRBV23-1	TRBJ1-1	15	CASSQSWGANTEAFF	TGCGCCAGCAGTCAATCGTGGGGCGCGAACACTGAAGCTTTCTTT
.	.	TRBV28	TRBJ1-6	13	CASSFQGNSPLHF	TGTGCCAGCAGTTTTCAGGGAAACTCACCCCTCCACTTT
.	.	TRBV6-5	TRBJ1-5	15	CASSYTVNSNQPQHF	TGTGCCAGCAGTTATACAGTAAATAGCAATCAGCCCCAGCATTTT
.	.	TRBV5-5	TRBJ2-3	14	CASSLGLGTDTQYF	TGTGCCAGCAGCTTGGGACTAGGCACAGATACGCAGTATTTT
TRBD1	.	TRBV6-6	TRBJ1-5	15	CASSPSGTGLNLQHF	TGTGCCAGCAGTCCCTCCGGGACAGGACTCAATCTCCAGCATTTT
TRBD2	.	TRBV18	TRBJ2-7	14	CASSPVGGAYEQYF	TGTGCCAGCTCACCGGTCGGGGGGGCGTACGAGCAGTACTTC
TRBD2	few	TRBV3-1/TRBV3-2	TRBJ2-2	16	CASSQYGTMNTGELFF	TGTGCCAGCAGCCAATATGGGACTATGAACACCGGGGAGCTGTTTTTT
TRBD1	.	TRBV12-5	TRBJ1-5	14	CASGLRDRYQPQHF	TGTGCTAGTGGTCTCCGGGACAGATACCAGCCCCAGCATTTT
.	.	TRBV4-3	TRBJ1-5	14	CASSQEDTYQPQHF	TGCGCCAGCAGCCAAGAAGACACCTATCAGCCCCAGCATTTT
.	.	TRBV28	TRBJ1-3	11	CASSMIGAIYF	TGTGCCAGCAGTATGATAGGGGCCATATATTTT
TRBD1	.	TRBV5-8	TRBJ1-4	16	CASSSGRQGANEKLFF	TGTGCCAGCAGCTCGGGCAGACAGGGGGCGAATGAAAAACTGTTTTTT
.	.	TRBV7-9	TRBJ2-5	19	CASSFTSPTQPRYQETQYF	TGTGCCAGCAGCTTCACCAGCCCTACTCAGCCCAGGTACCAAGAGACCCAGTACTTC
.	once	TRBV4-1	TRBJ1-1	13	CASSIPPGTEAFF	TGCGCCAGCAGCATCCCGCCAGGGACTGAAGCTTTCTTT
.	once	TRBV11-3	TRBJ2-3	15	CASSPGQSLTDTQYF	TGTGCCAGCAGCCCCGGACAGAGCCTCACAGATACGCAGTATTTT
.	.	TRBV6-2/TRBV6-3	TRBJ1-5	15	CASSYQALTNQPQHF	TGTGCCAGCAGTTACCAAGCTCTGACTAATCAGCCCCAGCATTTT
.	.	TRBV5-1	TRBJ2-1	13	CASSLSGYNEQFF	TGCGCCAGCAGCTTATCAGGTTACAATGAGCAGTTCTTC
.	.	TRBV7-2	TRBJ1-5	16	CASSLWGPLPNQPQHF	TGTGCCAGCAGCTTATGGGGGCCCCTCCCCAATCAGCCCCAGCATTTT
.	.	TRBV30	TRBJ1-3	11	CAWSPTNTIYF	TGTGCCTGGAGCCCTACAAACACCATATATTTT
TRBD2	.	TRBV7-9	TRBJ2-1	15	CASSRLTTSGNEQFF	TGTGCCAGCAGCCGATTAACGACTAGCGGCAATGAGCAGTTCTTC
TRBD1	.	TRBV4-3	TRBJ1-5	17	CASSQDDRGAGSQPQHF	TGCGCCAGCAGCCAAGATGACAGGGGCGCCGGGAGTCAGCCCCAGCATTTT
TRBD1	.	TRBV2	TRBJ2-2	16	CASRYDRGRGTGELFF	TGTGCCAGCAGATACGACAGGGGGCGGGGCACCGGGGAGCTGTTTTTT
.	.	TRBV29-1	TRBJ1-1	11	CSVGRSAGAFF	TGCAGCGTTGGACGATCAGCAGGAGCTTTCTTT
.	.	TRBV4-1	TRBJ1-6	15	CASSQLGGRVAPLHF	TGCGCCAGCAGCCAATTGGGAGGGCGAGTGGCACCCCTCCACTTT